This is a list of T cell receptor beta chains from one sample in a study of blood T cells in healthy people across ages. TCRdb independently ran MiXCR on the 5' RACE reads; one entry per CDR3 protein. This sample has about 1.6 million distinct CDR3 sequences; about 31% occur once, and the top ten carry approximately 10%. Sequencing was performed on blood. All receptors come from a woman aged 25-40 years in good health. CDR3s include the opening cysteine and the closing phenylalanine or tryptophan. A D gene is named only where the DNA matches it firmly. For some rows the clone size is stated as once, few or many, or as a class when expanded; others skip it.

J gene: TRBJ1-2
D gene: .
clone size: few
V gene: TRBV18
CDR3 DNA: TGTGCCAGCTCGCGCCGGGACGAATATGGCTACACCTTC
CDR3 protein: CASSRRDEYGYTF

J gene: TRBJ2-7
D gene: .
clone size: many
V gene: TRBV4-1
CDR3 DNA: TGCGCCAGCAGCCAAGGGCTAGCCTACGAGCAGTACTTC
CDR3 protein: CASSQGLAYEQYF

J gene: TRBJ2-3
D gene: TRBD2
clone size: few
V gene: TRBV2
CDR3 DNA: TGTGCCAGCAGTGTGACTAGCGGGGGCACCGTGGGAGATACGCAGTATTTT
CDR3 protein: CASSVTSGGTVGDTQYF

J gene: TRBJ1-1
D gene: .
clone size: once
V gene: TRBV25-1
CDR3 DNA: TGTGCCAGCAGTGAAAGCAGGGTCCGAGCAAACACTGAAGCTTTCTTT
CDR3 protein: CASSESRVRANTEAFF

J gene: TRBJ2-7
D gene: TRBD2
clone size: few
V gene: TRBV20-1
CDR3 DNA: TGCAGTGCTCAGCAGACTAGCGGGGGGGACGAGCAGTACTTC
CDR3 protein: CSAQQTSGGDEQYF

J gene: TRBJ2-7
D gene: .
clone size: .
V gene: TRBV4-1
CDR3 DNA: TGCGCCAGCAGCCAAGAGCAATCGGGGTCGGTCTACGAGCAGTACTTC
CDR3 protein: CASSQEQSGSVYEQYF

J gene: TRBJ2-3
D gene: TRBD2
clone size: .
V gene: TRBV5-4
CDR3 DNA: TGTGCCAGCAGCCAGAGACTAGCGGCTAGCACAGATACGCAGTATTTT
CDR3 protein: CASSQRLAASTDTQYF

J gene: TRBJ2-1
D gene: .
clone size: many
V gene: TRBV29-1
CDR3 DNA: TGCAGCGTTGGTACCAATGAGCAGTTCTTC
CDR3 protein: CSVGTNEQFF

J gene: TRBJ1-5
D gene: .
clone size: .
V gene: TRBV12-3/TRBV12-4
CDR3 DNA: TGTGCCAGCAGTTTTGGGGAGGGGGGTCAGCCCCAGCATTTT
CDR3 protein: CASSFGEGGQPQHF

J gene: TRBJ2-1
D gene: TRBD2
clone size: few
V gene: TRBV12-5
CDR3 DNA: TGTGCTAGTGGTTTGACAGCGGGAGGAAATGAGCAGTTCTTC
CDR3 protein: CASGLTAGGNEQFF

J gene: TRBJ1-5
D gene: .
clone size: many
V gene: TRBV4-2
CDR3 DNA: TGTGCCAGCAGCCAAGAGGAGGGCAGGGGCCATCAGCCCCAGCATTTT
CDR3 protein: CASSQEEGRGHQPQHF

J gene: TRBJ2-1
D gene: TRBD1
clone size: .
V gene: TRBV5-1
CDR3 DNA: TGCACCAGCAGTCCCGGGACAGGGGGGAATGGGCAGTTCTTC
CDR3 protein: CTSSPGTGGNGQFF

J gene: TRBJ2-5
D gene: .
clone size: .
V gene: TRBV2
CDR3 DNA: TGTGCCAGCAGTGAAGGTCCGAGGGTGGGGACCCAGTACTTC
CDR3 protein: CASSEGPRVGTQYF

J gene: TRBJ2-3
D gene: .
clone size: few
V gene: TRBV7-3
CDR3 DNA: TGTGCCAGCAGCTTAAAAGGGGGGGCGGATACGCAGTATTTT
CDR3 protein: CASSLKGGADTQYF

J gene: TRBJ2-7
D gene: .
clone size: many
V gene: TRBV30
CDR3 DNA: TGTGCCTGGAGTGTAGGGGGAGGCTCCTACGAGCAGTACTTC
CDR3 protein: CAWSVGGGSYEQYF

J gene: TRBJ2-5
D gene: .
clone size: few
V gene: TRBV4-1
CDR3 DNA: TGCGCCAGCAGCCAGTTTTGGGGGGACCAAGAGACCCAGTACTTC
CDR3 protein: CASSQFWGDQETQYF

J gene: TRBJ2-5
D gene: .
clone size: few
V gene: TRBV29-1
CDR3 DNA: TGCAGCGTTCGTGGAAGGGTCCAAGAGACCCAGTACTTC
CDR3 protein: CSVRGRVQETQYF

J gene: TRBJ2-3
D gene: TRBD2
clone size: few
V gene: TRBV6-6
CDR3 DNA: TGTGCCAGCAGTTACGCAACGGGAGGGGAGGCAGATACGCAGTATTTT
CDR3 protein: CASSYATGGEADTQYF

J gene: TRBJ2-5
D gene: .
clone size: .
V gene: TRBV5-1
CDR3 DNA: TGCGCCAGCAGCTTATCTCAAACCTACAATGAGCAGTACTTC
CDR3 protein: CASSLSQTYNEQYF

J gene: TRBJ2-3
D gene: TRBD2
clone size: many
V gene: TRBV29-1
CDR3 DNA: TGCAGCGGGATAGCGGGGAGCACAGATACGCAGTATTTT
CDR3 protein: CSGIAGSTDTQYF

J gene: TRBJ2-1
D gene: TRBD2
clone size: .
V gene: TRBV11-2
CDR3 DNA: TGTGCCAGCAGCTCATGGGGGAAGACTAGCGGAGTCTACAATGAGCAGTTCTTC
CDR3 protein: CASSSWGKTSGVYNEQFF

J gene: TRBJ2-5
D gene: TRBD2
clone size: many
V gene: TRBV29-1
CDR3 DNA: TGCAGCGTTAACGGACTAGCGGGGACGGAGACCCAGTACTTC
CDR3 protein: CSVNGLAGTETQYF

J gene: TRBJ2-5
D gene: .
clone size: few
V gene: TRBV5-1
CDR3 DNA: TGCGCCAGCAGCTTGGGTAGGGGGAAACAAGAGACCCAGTACTTC
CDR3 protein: CASSLGRGKQETQYF

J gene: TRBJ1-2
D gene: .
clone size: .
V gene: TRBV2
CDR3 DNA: TGTGCCAGCAACCCCGAAGTGGGCTATGGCTACACCTTC
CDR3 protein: CASNPEVGYGYTF

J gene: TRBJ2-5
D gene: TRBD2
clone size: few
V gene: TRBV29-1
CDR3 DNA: TGCAGCGTTAGTCGCGGGAGGAGAGAGACCCAGTACTTC
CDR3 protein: CSVSRGRRETQYF

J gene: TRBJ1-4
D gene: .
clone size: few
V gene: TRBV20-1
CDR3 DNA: TGCAGTGCTAGGGGGGGACCGGGGGGTGAAAAACTGTTTTTT
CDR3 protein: CSARGGPGGEKLFF

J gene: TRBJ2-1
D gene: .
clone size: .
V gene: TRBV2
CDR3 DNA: TGTGCCAGCAGTGAAAGGGGTATTGAGCAGTTCTTC
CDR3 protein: CASSERGIEQFF

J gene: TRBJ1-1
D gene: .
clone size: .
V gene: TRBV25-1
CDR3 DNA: TGTGCCAGCAGTGAATTAGGTATAACTGAAGCTTTCTTT
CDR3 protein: CASSELGITEAFF

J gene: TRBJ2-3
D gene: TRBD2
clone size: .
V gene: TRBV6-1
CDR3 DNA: TGTGCCGGCAGTGAATGGTGGACTAGCGGGGTGTTGGGCACAGATACGCAGTATTTT
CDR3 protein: CAGSEWWTSGVLGTDTQYF

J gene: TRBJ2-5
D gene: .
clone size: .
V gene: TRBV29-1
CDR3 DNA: TGCAGCGTTGAAGGGAGTCGGGACCACAAGTGGGAGTGGACCCAGTACTTC
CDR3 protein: CSVEGSRDHKWEWTQYF

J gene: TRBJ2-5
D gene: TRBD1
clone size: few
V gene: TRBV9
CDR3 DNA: TGTGCCAGCAGCGCCATCCCGGGACAGGGAAAAGAGACCCAGTACTTC
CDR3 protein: CASSAIPGQGKETQYF

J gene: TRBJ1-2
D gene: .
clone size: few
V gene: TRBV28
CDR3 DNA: TGTGCCAGCAGGCAGCCCTACCCCCATGGCTACACCTTC
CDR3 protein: CASRQPYPHGYTF

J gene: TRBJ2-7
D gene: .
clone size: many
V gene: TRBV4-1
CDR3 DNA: TGTGCCAGCAGCCAAGAGGGGTACGAGCAGTACTTC
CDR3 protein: CASSQEGYEQYF

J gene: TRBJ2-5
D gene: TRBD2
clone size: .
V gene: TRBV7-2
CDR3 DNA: TGTGCCAGCAGCTTAGTGGGGGGTAGCGGGGGGGCGGAGACCCAGTACTTC
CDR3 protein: CASSLVGGSGGAETQYF

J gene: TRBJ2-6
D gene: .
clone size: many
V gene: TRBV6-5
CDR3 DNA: TGTGCCAGCAGCCGCTCGAGGCAGGGAGGCTCTGGGGCCAACGTCCTGACTTTC
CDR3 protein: CASSRSRQGGSGANVLTF

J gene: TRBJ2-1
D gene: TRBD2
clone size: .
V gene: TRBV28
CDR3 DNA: TGTGCCAGCAGCCTCGGCGGGAGTGGTTGGAGCGCGCAGTTCTTC
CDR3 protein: CASSLGGSGWSAQFF

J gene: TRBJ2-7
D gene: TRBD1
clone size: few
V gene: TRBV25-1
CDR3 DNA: TGTGCCAGCAGTGAACTGGGGGGGGACAGGGGGCAGTACTTC
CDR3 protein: CASSELGGDRGQYF

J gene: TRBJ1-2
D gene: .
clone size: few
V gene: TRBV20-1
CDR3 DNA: TGCAGTGCTAGAGACGTAATTGGCTACACCTTC
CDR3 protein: CSARDVIGYTF

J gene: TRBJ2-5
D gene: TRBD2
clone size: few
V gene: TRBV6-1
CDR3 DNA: TGTGCCAGCAGCGCCGGGACTAGCGGGGTTCAAGAGACCCAGTACTTC
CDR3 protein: CASSAGTSGVQETQYF

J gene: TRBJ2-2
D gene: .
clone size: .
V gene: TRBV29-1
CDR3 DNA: TGCAGCGTGACCGGGGTTGTGGACACCGGGGAGCTGTTTTTT
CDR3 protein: CSVTGVVDTGELFF

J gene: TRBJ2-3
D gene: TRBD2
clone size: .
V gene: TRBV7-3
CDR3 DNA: TGTGCCAGCAGCCCGTTCGAGCGGGGGCCCCTAAATACGCAGTATTTT
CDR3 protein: CASSPFERGPLNTQYF

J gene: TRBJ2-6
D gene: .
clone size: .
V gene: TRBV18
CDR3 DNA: TGTGCCAGCTCACCACCGGACCGGGGCCCAAACTCTGGGGCCAACGTCCTGACTTTC
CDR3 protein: CASSPPDRGPNSGANVLTF

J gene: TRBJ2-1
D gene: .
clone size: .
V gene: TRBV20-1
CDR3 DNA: TGCAGTGCTAGAAGCGACAGCGGTCTTAGAGAGCAGTTCTTC
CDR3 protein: CSARSDSGLREQFF

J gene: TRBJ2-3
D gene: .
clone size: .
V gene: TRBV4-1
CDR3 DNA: TGCGCCAGCAGCCGTACCGCCCAGGGCGATAACACAGATACGCAGTATTTT
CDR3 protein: CASSRTAQGDNTDTQYF

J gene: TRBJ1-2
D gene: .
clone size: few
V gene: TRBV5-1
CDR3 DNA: TGCGCCAGCAGCTTTAACGACATGTCTATGCGCTACACCTTC
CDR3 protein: CASSFNDMSMRYTF